The clone carrying this TCR beta chain was counted between two and nine times. The antigen remains undetermined. In TCRdb, the RT-PCR reads were re-called with MiXCR into one record per CDR3 protein. The data contain hundreds of thousands of distinct CDR3 sequences, about 15% of them seen just once; the ten biggest clones take up 5.5% to 7%. These data come from a study of response to subunit inactivated influenza vaccine. General study points: It was suggested by the authors that few new T cells are recruited by each seasonal influenza vaccination.

The CDR3 loop spans 11 amino acids. Trimming shortened V by 4 bases and J by 3 bases, and 6 bases separated the two germline ends. Germline V gene sequence: CDR1 SQVTM, CDR2 ANQGSEA. Sequencing used PBMCs from blood, obtained roughly 15 days before vaccination. This clonotype was obtained from a man aged 45-65 years who received an inactivated influenza vaccine. V gene TRBV29-1 combines with J gene TRBJ2-5; D gene ambiguous. Here the CDR3 DNA reads TGCAGCGTTGGTAGGGAAGAGACCCAGTACTTC. Its translation: CSVGREETQYF.